Listed here are 30 T cell receptor beta chains from one sample, sequenced in a study of human T cells and chemical hapten exposure. TCRdb re-derived calls from the RACE reads in MiXCR, one entry per CDR3 protein. The sample lists about 45,000 distinct CDR3 sequences; 4.4% were seen once. The time point here: healthy volunteer bleed at 2 weeks. It was unfractionated whole blood from which total RNA was extracted. Material: whole blood. The receptors were sampled from a human donor in good health. Some clones in this sample may be carry-over from other donors' samples.

This clonotype was seen at least ten times. This chain uses TRBV24-1 with TRBJ2-5, with 8 bases matching TRBD2. CDR1 and CDR2 from the germline V gene are KGHDR and SFDVKD. The CDR3 is made up of 16 amino acids. V shed 0 bases, J shed 5 bases, and the junction held 7 bases outside the gene matches. The CDR3, as DNA: TGTGCCACCAGTGATTTGTCGGGAGGGGAGTGGGAGACCCAGTACTTC. Encoded protein: CATSDLSGGEWETQYF.

The V call is TRBV6-1, the J call TRBJ1-1, with D maybe TRBD1 (5 bases). With 6 bases removed from V and 5 bases from J, the gap between germline ends came to 13 bases. Germline V gene sequence: CDR1 MNHNS, CDR2 SASEGT. The CDR3 consists of 13 residues. CDR3 amino acids: CASRDTMGTEAFF. DNA of the CDR3: TGTGCCAGCAGGGACACCATGGGGACTGAAGCTTTCTTT.

The rearrangement joins TRBV28 to TRBJ2-7; D not resolved. The CDR3 is 15 amino acids. The V end lost 2 bases, the J end lost 9 bases, and 20 bases lay between the germline ends. Germline V lookup: CDR1 MDHEN, CDR2 SYDVKM. CDR3 loop: CASSLSTNRPHVQYF. For the CDR3, the DNA is TGTGCCAGCAGTTTAAGCACAAACCGCCCCCACGTGCAGTACTTC.

The table lists this clonotype with many counts. The chain uses TRBV7-2 and TRBJ2-4; 12 bases fit TRBD2. CDR1 is SGHTA, CDR2 FQGNSA, per germline. The CDR3 covers 14 residues. V shed 5 bases, J shed 9 bases, and the junction held 5 bases outside the gene matches. The CDR3 is CASSQTSGSVIQYF. The DNA for the CDR3 is TGTGCCAGCAGCCAGACTAGCGGGAGTGTCATTCAGTACTTC.

This clonotype showed up just a few times. The chain has TRBV12-3 or TRBV12-4 and TRBJ2-5; 8 nucleotides align to TRBD1. The ends lost 5 bases at V and 2 bases at J; junction bases unmatched: 7. This CDR3 is 15 amino acids long. The CDR3 DNA is TGTGCCAGCAGTCCCGGGACAGGAGTACAAGAGACCCAGTACTTC. Its translation is CASSPGTGVQETQYF.

This clonotype was counted many times. This chain joins TRBV20-1 and TRBJ2-2; D remains unclear. Germline lookup yields CDR1 DFQATT and CDR2 SNEGSKA (reference sequence). The CDR3 contains 13 residues. Trimming shortened V by 0 bases and J by 6 bases, and 8 bases separated the two germline ends. CDR3 protein: CSARDRVSGELFF. In DNA, the CDR3 is TGCAGTGCTAGAGATAGGGTTTCCGGGGAGCTGTTTTTT.

This clonotype was seen repeatedly, ten times or more. The rearrangement links TRBV5-1 to TRBJ1-2; possible D gene TRBD1, 6 bases. CDR1 is SGHRS, CDR2 YFSETQ, per germline. The V end lost 2 bases, the J end lost 4 bases, and 15 bases lay between the germline ends. This CDR3 region has 15 residues. The CDR3 DNA follows: TGCGCCAGCAGCTTACAGGGAGATCTGGGCTATGGCTACACCTTC. Amino acids: CASSLQGDLGYGYTF.

The chain uses TRBV5-1 and TRBJ2-1, with 8 bases identical to TRBD1. This CDR3 is built from 16 residues. In germline, CDR1 is SGHRS, CDR2 YFSETQ. Trimming cost V 0 bases and J 1 base; bases outside gene matches: 3. This chain's CDR3 is CASSLGTGKSYNEQFF. The CDR3 DNA reads TGCGCCAGCAGCTTGGGGACAGGGAAGTCCTACAATGAGCAGTTCTTC.

The chain uses TRBV6-6 and TRBJ1-5; the D is unclear. V was shortened by 2 bases and J by 3 bases, with 14 bases between the two germline ends. The germline CDR1 and CDR2 sequences are MNHNY and SVGAGI (reference sequence). The CDR3 is 16 amino acids. CDR3 in DNA: TGTGCCAGCAGTTACCCCGAGAGGGAGATCAATCAGCCCCAGCATTTT. Amino acid sequence: CASSYPEREINQPQHF.

This clonotype was recorded many times. This rearrangement joins TRBV5-1 to TRBJ2-7, with D hard to call. V lost 3 bases to trimming and J lost 12 bases, with 13 bases between them. This CDR3 is built from 11 residues. The germline CDR1 and CDR2 sequences are SGHRS and YFSETQ. This chain's CDR3 is CASSSASHWYF. CDR3 nucleotides: TGCGCCAGCAGCTCGGCCTCCCACTGGTACTTC.

There are many counts of this clonotype. The rearrangement joins TRBV28 to TRBJ1-1; D is perhaps TRBD1 (5 bases). Germline lookup yields CDR1 MDHEN and CDR2 SYDVKM. The CDR3 has 14 amino acids. V was shortened by 5 bases and J by 6 bases, with 16 bases between the two germline ends. The CDR3 sequence is CASSRTGMGAEAFF. The CDR3 coding sequence is TGTGCCAGCAGTCGGACTGGAATGGGGGCTGAAGCTTTCTTT.

This clonotype was counted many times. The chain links TRBV6-5 to TRBJ1-1; tentative D call: TRBD1 (6 bases). CDR1 MNHEY and CDR2 SVGAGI come from the germline V gene. The CDR3 sequence is 16 residues long. The ends were cut back, 6 bases at V and 2 bases at J, with 19 bases in the middle. The CDR3 DNA reads as TGTGCCAGCAGAGCCGGGACACGGAACATAAACACTGAAGCTTTCTTT. Translation gives CASRAGTRNINTEAFF.

There are many counts of this clonotype. This chain uses TRBV21-1 with TRBJ2-3; the D call TRBD2 from the table was never checked on the DNA. TRBV21-1 is annotated as a pseudogene. This CDR3 is 18 amino acids long. In nucleotides, the CDR3 is TGTGCCAGCAGCAAACCCGGGACTAGCGGGACCCCCACAGATACGCAGTATTTT. The encoded protein is CASSKPGTSGTPTDTQYF.

J is TRBJ1-6 and V is TRBV7-8, with 10 nucleotides matching TRBD1. This CDR3 comprises 16 residues. The J segment lost 9 bases and the V segment lost 4 bases, leaving 9 bases of the junction unmatched. Germline V gene lookup returns CDR1 SGHVS and CDR2 FQNEAQ. CDR3 loop: CASSSQDRGNFSPLHF. For the CDR3, the DNA is TGTGCCAGCAGCTCCCAGGACAGGGGGAATTTTTCACCCCTCCACTTT.

This clonotype was observed a handful of times. The gene calls are TRBV5-6 and TRBJ1-2; weak D call: TRBD1 (6 bases). The length of the CDR3 is 15 residues. Per the germline V gene, CDR1 is SGHDT and CDR2 is YYEEEE. Trimming left V 2 bases short and J 4 bases short, with 15 bases between. This chain's CDR3 is CASSFYDRRSYGYTF. CDR3 in DNA: TGTGCCAGCAGCTTTTACGACAGGCGAAGCTATGGCTACACCTTC.

This clonotype was detected ten times or more. J is TRBJ2-5 and V is TRBV19; D uncertain. Germline V gene sequence: CDR1 LNHDA, CDR2 SQIVND (reference sequence). Trimming took 8 bases from V and 4 from J, leaving 14 bases between them. The CDR3 is 13 amino acids. This chain's CDR3 is CASGQSPGETQYF. The CDR3 DNA is TGTGCCAGTGGGCAGTCTCCCGGAGAGACCCAGTACTTC.

The V gene is TRBV10-1, the J gene TRBJ2-5, with TRBD2 matching over 9 bases. With V trimmed by 3 bases and J by 7 bases, 12 bases remained unmatched. CDR3 length: 16 residues. Germline CDR1 and CDR2: WNHNN and SYGVQD (reference sequence). CDR3 sequence reads: CASSDLTSGSISTQYF. CDR3 DNA: TGCGCCAGCAGTGACCTGACTAGCGGTTCGATTTCGACCCAGTACTTC.

This chain uses TRBV10-3 with TRBJ2-5; D is perhaps TRBD1 (7 bases). Between the trimmed V and J ends, which lost 4 bases and 4 bases, there was a span of 16 bases. The CDR3 is 15 residues long. From germline, CDR1 is ENHRY and CDR2 SYGVKD. This chain's CDR3 is CAISVGGQGGETQYF. The CDR3 nucleotides are TGTGCCATCAGTGTTGGCGGCCAGGGGGGAGAGACCCAGTACTTC.

This clonotype occurred many times. The genes are TRBV18 and TRBJ2-1; D ambiguous. V shed 6 bases and J shed 0 bases, with 15 bases lying between them. CDR3 length: 16 amino acids. Germline lookup yields CDR1 KGHSH and CDR2 LQKENI. CDR3 nucleotide sequence: TGTGCCAGCTCTCCCTTTGGGTCCCTCTCCTACAATGAGCAGTTCTTC. Translated, it gives CASSPFGSLSYNEQFF.

This clonotype has a count of ten or more. The gene calls are TRBV10-3 and TRBJ2-3; D is possibly TRBD2 (6 bases). Germline values: CDR1 ENHRY, CDR2 SYGVKD. The CDR3 loop spans 14 amino acids. Trimming took 3 bases from V and 2 from J, leaving 9 bases between them. CDR3 in amino acids: CAISDRTTTDTQYF. The CDR3 region has the DNA TGTGCCATCAGTGATCGGACTACCACAGATACGCAGTATTTT.

This clonotype was counted ten times or more. The chain employs TRBV7-9 and TRBJ2-7; the D is unclear. Trimming took 5 bases from V and 6 from J, leaving 17 bases between them. The length of the CDR3 is 14 residues. CDR1 is SEHNR and CDR2 is FQNEAQ in the germline V gene (reference sequence). The CDR3 here is CASSTPIRNSEQYF. For the CDR3, the DNA is TGTGCCAGCAGCACCCCAATTAGAAACAGCGAGCAGTACTTC.

Ten or more counts support this clonotype. The V and J genes are TRBV9 and TRBJ2-7; 8 bases agree with TRBD1. V shed 2 bases, J shed 5 bases, and the junction held 9 bases outside the gene matches. Germline CDR1 is SGDLS and CDR2 is YYNGEE. This CDR3 is 15 amino acids long. DNA of the CDR3: TGTGCCAGCAGCGTGGGTCACAGGGGGATGAACGAGCAGTACTTC. Its translation: CASSVGHRGMNEQYF.

Ten or more counts support this clonotype. The V gene is TRBV3-1, the J gene TRBJ1-2, with D perhaps TRBD1 (5 bases). CDR1 and CDR2 from the germline V gene are LGHDT and YNNKEL (reference sequence). The CDR3 sequence is 17 residues long. V was cut by 2 bases and J by 2 bases, with 18 bases left in between. The CDR3 region is CASSQRGGARGNYGYTF. CDR3 in DNA: TGTGCCAGCAGCCAAAGAGGAGGGGCTCGGGGGAACTATGGCTACACCTTC.

This clonotype was observed many times. This chain joins TRBV6-5 and TRBJ2-3; no definite D call. The CDR3 loop spans 14 amino acids. Trimming removed 2 bases from V and 3 bases from J, with 9 bases in between. From germline, CDR1 is MNHEY and CDR2 SVGAGI. The CDR3 reads CASSYIGFTDTQYF. The CDR3 DNA reads TGTGCCAGCAGTTACATCGGTTTTACAGATACGCAGTATTTT.

There are many counts of this clonotype. The chain is built from TRBV29-1 and TRBJ1-5; D remains unclear. Germline CDR1 is SQVTM and CDR2 is ANQGSEA. The CDR3 is 12 residues long. Trimming took 4 bases from V and 3 from J, leaving 7 bases between them. The CDR3, as DNA: TGCAGCGTTGGAGGGCACAATCAGCCCCAGCATTTT. This codes for CSVGGHNQPQHF. The full variable domain, rest sourced from reference TRBV29-1 and TRBJ1-5, is SAVISQKPSRDICQRGTSLTIQCQVDSQVTMMFWYRQQPGQSLTLIATANQGSEATYESGFVIDKFPISRPNLTFSTLTVSNMSPEDSSIYLCSVGGHNQPQHFGDGTRLSIL.

This clonotype was seen repeatedly, ten times or more. The genes are TRBV10-2 and TRBJ2-1; TRBD2 aligns across 12 bases. Trimming cost V 5 bases and J 5 bases; bases outside gene matches: 10. Germline assignment: CDR1 WSHSY and CDR2 SAAADI. The CDR3 spans 17 residues. CDR3 protein: CASSTFLAGGRHNEQFF. For the CDR3, the DNA is TGCGCCAGCAGTACCTTCCTAGCGGGAGGGCGGCACAATGAGCAGTTCTTC.

This clonotype was detected many times. This chain connects TRBV5-1 to TRBJ2-7, with D possibly being TRBD1 (6 bases). V lost 4 bases and J lost 7, with 18 bases in between. This CDR3 comprises 14 residues. The germline V gene has CDR1 SGHRS and CDR2 YFSETQ. The CDR3, as DNA: TGCGCCAGCAGCCCACAGGGCCCCAGAGGGGAGCAGTACTTC. Its protein is CASSPQGPRGEQYF.

Comment on this clonotype: A clone one base away is much larger, so this may be a read error. The missing conserved phenylalanine or tryptophan at the end of this CDR3 makes a read error likely. The CDR3, as DNA: TGTGCCAGCAGTTTTCGGGGGCCTGGGGCCAACGTCCTGACTTCC. Translated, it gives CASSFRGPGANVLTS. This rearrangement joins TRBV12-3 or TRBV12-4 to TRBJ2-6, with D perhaps assigned TRBD1 or TRBD2 (6 bases each). CDR3 length equals 15 residues. V lost 3 bases and J lost 2, with 8 bases in between.

Comment on this clonotype: A read error is possible here, since a much larger clone lies one base away. The rearrangement uses TRBV15 and TRBJ1-5, with TRBD1 identical over 7 bases. There are 15 residues in the CDR3. The germline V gene has CDR1 LNHNV and CDR2 YYDKDF (reference sequence). Here the CDR3 DNA reads TGTGCCAACAGCAGACACGGGACAGAAAATCAGCCCCAGCATTTT. As protein: CANSRHGTENQPQHF.

This clonotype occurred many times. CDR3 sequence: CASSQAIGLIVPSEQYF. The CDR3 coding sequence is TGTGCCAGCAGCCAAGCGATAGGCCTCATAGTCCCCTCCGAGCAGTACTTC. The chain recombines TRBV14 with TRBJ2-7, with D hard to call. This CDR3 comprises 17 residues. Trimming shortened V by 1 base and J by 6 bases, and 22 bases separated the two germline ends. Germline V gene data show CDR1 as SGHDN and CDR2 as FVKESK. Together with reference TRBV14 and TRBJ2-7, the CDR3 gives the full variable domain: EAGVTQFPSHSVIEKGQTVTLRCDPISGHDNLYWYRRVMGKEIKFLLHFVKESKQDESGMPNNRFLAERTGGTYSTLKVQPAELEDSGVYFCASSQAIGLIVPSEQYFGPGTRLTVT.